The subject of this entry is one T cell receptor beta chain. This clonotype came up many times. No cognate antigen has been identified for it. Base quality data are lacking; no much larger clone is found one base away. Reading the germline V gene gives CDR1 SGDLS and CDR2 YYNGEE. Trimming takes 4 bases from V and 4 bases from J, and the germline ends sit 23 bases apart. The CDR3 goes from the cysteine to the phenylalanine over 17 residues. Only the CDR3 region is kept as DNA, spanning 51 bases read in frame from base 1. To prepare the library, multiplex PCR was applied. TCRdb shows the sequencer as Illumina HiSeq 4000. CDR3 regions were amplified by Arm-PCR with iRepertoire HTBI primers to construct TCR beta libraries. PCR products were gel purified before sequencing. Per the source publication's procedure: Gene usage analysis of CDR3 amino acid clonotypes used the 62 TRBV and 14 to 15 TRBJ segments found across samples. Filtered high-quality paired reads were merged into contigs using COPE and FqMerger. Contigs were aligned with BLAST to IMGT TRBV, TRBD and TRBJ reference genes, and CDR3 was defined per IMGT. Any clonotype with a frequency above 0.1% was counted as a highly expanded clone. Shannon entropy served as the measure of repertoire diversity, while the Gini coefficient captured V-J evenness. Public clonotypes were defined as clonotypes shared by more than one individual. The public reads were reprocessed in TCRdb via fastp at Q25 and MiXCR, keeping in-frame beta chains. Each CDR3 protein gets just one entry, which takes the most common genes and DNA from the rows behind it. These V and J calls are TCRdb output, not the study's own analysis. This sample is represented by roughly 420,000 distinct CDR3 sequences; roughly a sixth of them were singletons. The ten largest clones capture 22% of the sample.

This record belongs to a study of regulatory T cells in long-lasting Graves disease (dated by TCRdb to the early 2020s). About the study as a whole: Patients with newly diagnosed Graves' disease had been on antithyroid drugs for under 3 months. A total of roughly 33 samples underwent TCR sequencing: 13 from persistent and around 20 from newly diagnosed Graves' disease patients. The study was conducted in China and was registered as a clinical trial. Persistent Graves' disease patients were compared with newly diagnosed Graves' disease patients by peripheral blood TCR sequencing and RNA sequencing.

Here is what the overall study found, with its caveats: Persistent patients shared more public clonotypes among themselves (roughly 2,700) than newly diagnosed patients did (over 900). The authors acknowledged the small sample size as a limitation that may reduce accuracy. The study examined only peripheral blood because the primary lesion, thyroid tissue, could not be accessed. Persistent Graves' disease patients showed lower TCR Shannon entropy and fewer highly expanded clones than newly diagnosed patients, suggesting clonal expansion. Persistent disease showed preferential use of TRBV28, TRBJ1-2 and TRBJ2-5, whereas newly diagnosed disease favored TRBV20-1 and TRBJ2-1. Sequencing and analysis were restricted to the TCR beta chain.

This sample's time point label indicates: newly diagnosed GD, antithyroid drugs for less than 3 months. For both TCR sequencing and RNA sequencing, RNA was extracted from PBMCs in TRIzol. The diagnosis of Graves' disease followed American Thyroid Association guidelines. The patients came from an endocrinology department in Xi'an, China. Each patient gave approximately 10 milliliters of peripheral blood, collected in an EDTA anticoagulant tube. Ficoll Paque Plus density gradient separation was used to isolate PBMCs, and no further T cell sorting was performed. An Agilent 2100 Bioanalyzer and agarose gel were used to check RNA quality, and a NanoDrop 2000 was used to measure RNA concentration.

The sequences come from peripheral blood mononuclear cells (PBMCs), collected at new diagnosis, from a patient treated with antithyroid drugs. The V and J segments used are TRBV9 and TRBJ1-2; TRBD1 is a weak D gene call, 5 bases matching. The sequence was collected from a female donor with Graves disease. The DNA sequence is given as TGTGCCAGCAGCTCTCCTGCGGGGCGCGGGGAGTCCTATGGCTACACCTTC. It translates as CASSSPAGRGESYGYTF.